A selection of T cell receptor beta chains follows, all from one sample in a study of type 1 regulatory T cells. No antigen has been assigned to these receptors. TCRdb re-derived calls from the reads in MiXCR, one entry per CDR3 protein. The profile covers about 68,000 distinct CDR3 sequences, with around 60% appearing a single time and 7% to 9.5% taken by the ten largest. The sequenced sample consisted of cultured T cells, either the whole culture or a sorted T cell fraction (not recorded which). The receptors derive from a human donor in good health. Both conserved end residues are part of each CDR3. D genes are given only for firm matches. Clone size, where shown, is once, few, many, or a class for clones that have expanded.

clone_size j_call d_call v_call cdr3_length cdr3_nt cdr3_aa
NA TRBJ2-5 NA TRBV11-2 15 TGTGCCAGCAGCCGTTTTTCCCAGGGTGGAGAGACCCAGTACTTC CASSRFSQGGETQYF
NA TRBJ2-7 NA TRBV6-5 15 TGTGCCAGCAGAACAGGGACGGCTAGCTCCTACGAGCAGTACTTC CASRTGTASSYEQYF
NA TRBJ1-1 NA TRBV19 15 TGTGCCAGTAGTATTTACCAGGCCCCGAACACTGAAGCTTTCTTT CASSIYQAPNTEAFF
few TRBJ1-5 NA TRBV6-2/TRBV6-3 16 TGTGCCAGCAGTTACCTCGGGACATCCAGCAATCAGCCCCAGCATTTT CASSYLGTSSNQPQHF
few TRBJ2-3 TRBD2 TRBV28 20 TGTGCCAGCAGTCCCGGGACTAGCGGGAGAAGGTTATCTAGCACAGATACGCAGTATTTT CASSPGTSGRRLSSTDTQYF
once TRBJ1-1 NA TRBV2 12 TGTGCCAGCAGTAGGGGGAGAACTGAAGCTTTCTTT CASSRGRTEAFF
once TRBJ2-7 NA TRBV6-1 14 TGTGCCAGCAGTTTGATGTGGGCGCAGAACGAGCAGTACTTC CASSLMWAQNEQYF
few TRBJ2-1 TRBD1 TRBV2 14 TGTGCCAGCAGGGTCGACAGGGGGGTCAGTCAGCAGTTCTTC CASRVDRGVSQQFF
NA TRBJ1-1 NA TRBV2 15 TGTGCCAGCGCAAAAGAAATGACGCCGGGCACTGAAGCTTTCTTT CASAKEMTPGTEAFF
NA TRBJ2-7 NA TRBV15 14 TGTGCCACCAGCGCCTCCCCAAACTCCTACGAGCAGTACTTC CATSASPNSYEQYF
once TRBJ1-3 NA TRBV5-1 15 TGCGCCAGCAGCTTGGGTCCGGTAACTGGAAACACCATATATTTT CASSLGPVTGNTIYF